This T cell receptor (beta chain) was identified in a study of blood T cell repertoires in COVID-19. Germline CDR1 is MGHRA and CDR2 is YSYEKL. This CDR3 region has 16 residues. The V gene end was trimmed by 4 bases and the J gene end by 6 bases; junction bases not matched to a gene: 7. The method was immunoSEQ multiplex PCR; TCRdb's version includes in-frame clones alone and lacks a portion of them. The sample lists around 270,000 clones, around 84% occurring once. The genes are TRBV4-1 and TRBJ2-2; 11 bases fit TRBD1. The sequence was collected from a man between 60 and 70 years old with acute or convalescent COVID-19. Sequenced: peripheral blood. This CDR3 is CASSPRTGGAAGELFF. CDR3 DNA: TGCGCCAGCAGCCCGAGGACAGGGGGCGCGGCCGGGGAGCTGTTTTTT.